This T cell receptor (beta chain) was captured by sequencing in a study of T-cell reconstitution after alpha-beta-depleted transplantation in children. Study-wide findings and caveats: Alpha-beta T cells about two months after transplant reportedly derived from several hundred expanded graft clones.

Researchers prepared the TCRbeta library using unique molecular identifiers, the study reports. TCRdb re-called the PCR reads with MiXCR, one entry per CDR3 protein. Of about 1,000,000 distinct CDR3 sequences listed, roughly 29% are singletons. As regards this clonotype: Its specificity is not known.

The CDR3 extends over 16 amino acids. CDR1 and CDR2 (germline): MNHEY, SVGAGI. Losses at the gene ends were 0 bases for V and 5 bases for J; bases not matched to a gene: 6. The sequence was obtained from a boy younger than two who had a stem cell transplant for SCID, so the T cells may come from the graft donor. V usage is TRBV6-5 and J usage is TRBJ2-1; the match to TRBD2 covers 8 bases. The source material was PBMCs, mostly from graft donor cells, sampled 360 days after TCRalphabeta/CD19-depleted stem cell transplant. As DNA, the CDR3 is TGTGCCAGCAGTTACTCGGGCAGCGGGGGTCACAATGAGCAGTTCTTC. Its translation is CASSYSGSGGHNEQFF.